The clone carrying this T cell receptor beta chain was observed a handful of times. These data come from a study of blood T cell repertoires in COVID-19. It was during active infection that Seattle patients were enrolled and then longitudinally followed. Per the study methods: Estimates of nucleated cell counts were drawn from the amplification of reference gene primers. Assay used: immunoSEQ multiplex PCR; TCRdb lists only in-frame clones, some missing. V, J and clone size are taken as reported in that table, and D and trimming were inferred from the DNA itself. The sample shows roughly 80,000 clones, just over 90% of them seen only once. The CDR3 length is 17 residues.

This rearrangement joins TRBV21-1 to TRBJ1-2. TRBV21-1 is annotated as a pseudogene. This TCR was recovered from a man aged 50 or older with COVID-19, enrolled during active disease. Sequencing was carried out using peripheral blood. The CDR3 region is CASSKWNPGRGRYGYTF. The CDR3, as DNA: TGTGCCAGCAGCAAATGGAATCCCGGGAGAGGACGCTATGGCTACACCTTC.